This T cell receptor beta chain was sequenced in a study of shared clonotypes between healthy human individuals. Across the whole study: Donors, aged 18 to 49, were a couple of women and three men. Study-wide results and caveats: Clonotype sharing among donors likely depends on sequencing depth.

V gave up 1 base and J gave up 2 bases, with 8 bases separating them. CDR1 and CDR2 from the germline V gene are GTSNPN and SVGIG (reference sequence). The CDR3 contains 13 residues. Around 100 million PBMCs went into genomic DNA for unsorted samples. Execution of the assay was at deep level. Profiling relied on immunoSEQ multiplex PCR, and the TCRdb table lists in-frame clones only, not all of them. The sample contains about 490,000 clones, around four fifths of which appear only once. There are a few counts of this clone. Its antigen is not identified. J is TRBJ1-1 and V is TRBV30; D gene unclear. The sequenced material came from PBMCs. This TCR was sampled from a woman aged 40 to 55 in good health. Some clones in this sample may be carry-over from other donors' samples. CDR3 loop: CAWSAGVNTEAFF. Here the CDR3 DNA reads TGTGCCTGGAGTGCGGGAGTTAACACTGAAGCTTTCTTT.